This T cell receptor beta chain came from a study of blood T cell repertoires in COVID-19. Assay used: immunoSEQ multiplex PCR; TCRdb lists only in-frame clones, some missing. The sample yields fewer than 300,000 clones, 90% seen once. Trimming cost V 6 bases and J 8 bases, with 17 bases left between them. CDR3 size: 14 residues. Per the germline V gene, CDR1 is MNHEY and CDR2 is SMNVEV (reference sequence). Sequenced sample: PBMCs or T cells enriched from blood (not recorded which). The chain has TRBV27 and TRBJ1-3; perhaps TRBD1 as D (6 bases). This sequence originates from a woman aged 25 to 39 who had recovered from COVID-19. CDR3 region: CASSRGAAWDTIYF. CDR3 DNA: TGTGCCAGCAGCCGGGGGGCTGCGTGGGACACCATATATTTT.